This T cell receptor beta chain was sequenced during a study of OX40 agonist ivuxolimab in advanced cancers. Study-level background: Ivuxolimab, an antibody acting as an agonist of OX40 (CD134), was used to treat patients.

The CDR3 has 16 residues. Unmatched junction bases numbered 3, after V lost 3 bases and J lost 0 bases. Germline loops: CDR1 LGHNA, CDR2 YSLEER. Concerning this clone itself: The antigen is undetermined.

Study results and caveats: Fewer expanded clones were found on average in CD4+ than in CD8+ T cells.

This table comes from immunoSEQ multiplex PCR, and its TCRdb copy is limited to in-frame clones, with some not included. Among around 27,000 clones, less than 95% were seen once, and the ten largest hold 24%. The sequenced sample was CD4+ or CD8+ T cells sorted from blood, obtained in a trial of the OX40 agonist ivuxolimab. The gene calls are TRBV4-3 and TRBJ2-3, with 10 bases fitting TRBD2. This TCR was recovered from an adult with an advanced solid tumor such as melanoma, head and neck, liver or kidney cancer. CDR3 nucleotide sequence: TGCGCCAGCAGCCATGGACTAGCGGTTAGCACAGATACGCAGTATTTT. Encoded protein: CASSHGLAVSTDTQYF.